The rows below give T cell receptor beta chains drawn from one sample of a study of T cell changes during pregnancy in multiple sclerosis. Assay used: immunoSEQ multiplex PCR; TCRdb lists only in-frame clones, some missing. The sample shows about 59,000 clones, roughly 94% of them seen only once. The sample in question was CD8+ T cells from peripheral blood mononuclear cells, obtained after pregnancy. All receptors come from a female donor with multiple sclerosis, enrolled in a pregnancy study. Both conserved end residues are part of each CDR3. D genes are given only for firm matches. Clone size is stated in some rows and not others, as once, few, many or a class when expanded.

once,15,TRBV19,TRBJ2-7,TRBD1,TGTGCCAGTAGTAGAAGACAGGGTTCAACCTACGAGCAGTACTTC,CASSRRQGSTYEQYF
-,14,TRBV27,TRBJ2-3,-,TGTGCCAGCAGTTCGGGATATCGTAGGGATACGCAGTATTTT,CASSSGYRRDTQYF
-,15,TRBV4-1,TRBJ1-4,-,TGCGCCAGCAGCCAACCGGGGGTGAGGAATGAAAAACTGTTTTTT,CASSQPGVRNEKLFF
-,15,TRBV4-2,TRBJ2-2,TRBD2,TGTGCCAGCAGCCAAGGACTAGCGGGAGCCGGGGAGCTGTTTTTT,CASSQGLAGAGELFF
-,14,TRBV2,TRBJ1-2,TRBD1,TGTGCCAGCAGTGGGACAGGGGATTACTATGGCTACACCTTC,CASSGTGDYYGYTF
-,13,TRBV6-8,TRBJ2-4,TRBD1,TGTGCCAGCAGTTCAGGGGGCTGGGGCATTCAGTACTTC,CASSSGGWGIQYF
-,18,TRBV9,TRBJ1-1,TRBD1,TGTGCCAGCAGCGAATCCGGGACAGGGGGGACCCTGGACACTGAAGCTTTCTTT,CASSESGTGGTLDTEAFF
-,12,TRBV2,TRBJ2-2,-,TGTGCCACCTCCGATAGAACCGGGGAGCTGTTTTTT,CATSDRTGELFF
-,12,TRBV19,TRBJ2-7,TRBD2,TGTGCCAGTAGTATAGATCGCGGGAGACAGTACTTC,CASSIDRGRQYF
-,12,TRBV19,TRBJ1-5,-,TGTGCCAGTGGACAGCTCAATCAGCCCCAGCATTTT,CASGQLNQPQHF
-,16,TRBV27,TRBJ2-2,TRBD2,TGTGCCAGCAGTTTAGGGCTAGCGGGAGATACCGGGGAGCTGTTTTTT,CASSLGLAGDTGELFF
-,16,TRBV28,TRBJ2-7,TRBD1,TGTGCCAGCAGTTCGCTGACAGGGCGCCTCTCCTACGAGCAGTACTTC,CASSSLTGRLSYEQYF
few,12,TRBV5-1,TRBJ1-2,-,TGCGCCAGCAGCGCTGGGGGGGGATACGACACCTTC,CASSAGGGYDTF
-,14,TRBV5-1,TRBJ1-2,-,TGCGCCAGCAGTCCCCTGGGCTATAACTATGGCTACACCTTC,CASSPLGYNYGYTF
-,14,TRBV6-5,TRBJ2-3,-,TGTGCCAGCAGCCTACTAGGAAGCACAGATACGCAGTATTTT,CASSLLGSTDTQYF
-,18,TRBV9,TRBJ2-3,TRBD2,TGTGCCAGCAGCCCCCGCCGCGGTCTAGCGGGACGCACAGATACGCAGTATTTT,CASSPRRGLAGRTDTQYF
-,13,TRBV27,TRBJ1-5,-,TGTGCCAGCAGTTTGGCAGGGCATCAGCCCCAGCATTTT,CASSLAGHQPQHF
-,15,TRBV6-4,TRBJ2-7,TRBD2,TGTGCCAGCAGTGCCCTGACTAGCGGGGGTTACGAGCAGTACTTC,CASSALTSGGYEQYF
-,16,TRBV27,TRBJ1-2,-,TGTGCCAGCAGCGAAACCCAACAGGTCTTTGACTATGGCTACACCTTC,CASSETQQVFDYGYTF
-,15,TRBV27,TRBJ2-7,TRBD1,TGTGCCAGCAGTTTAACCGGGACAGGGGTCTTCGAGCAGTACTTC,CASSLTGTGVFEQYF
once,12,TRBV7-9,TRBJ1-5,-,TGTGCCAGCAGCGCGGAGGGACGGACCCAGCATTTT,CASSAEGRTQHF
once,17,TRBV10-2,TRBJ2-3,TRBD2,TGCGCCAGCAGGGGACTAGCGGGAGGGGGGAGCACAGATACGCAGTATTTT,CASRGLAGGGSTDTQYF
-,15,TRBV19,TRBJ2-1,TRBD1,TGTGCCAGTAGTTGGGGGACAGGGGGTAATAATGAGCAGTTCTTC,CASSWGTGGNNEQFF
-,14,TRBV5-1,TRBJ2-3,TRBD1,TGCGCCAGCAGCTTGGGACAGGGGGCAGATACGCAGTATTTT,CASSLGQGADTQYF
-,14,TRBV6-5,TRBJ1-5,-,TGTGCCAGCAGTTTGACAAATAGCAATCAGCCCCAGCATTTT,CASSLTNSNQPQHF
-,15,TRBV9,TRBJ2-6,-,TGTGCCAGCACTTTAGGGGGCTCTGGGGCCAACGTCCTGACTTTC,CASTLGGSGANVLTF
-,15,TRBV10-2,TRBJ2-7,TRBD2,TGCGCCAGCAGTGGTAGCGGGATTGGGGGGCTCGAGCAGTACTTC,CASSGSGIGGLEQYF
-,15,TRBV5-6,TRBJ2-7,-,TGTGCCAGCAGCTTGGTAAGCAGGGCAGCCTACGAGCAGTACTTC,CASSLVSRAAYEQYF